This T cell receptor (beta chain) was documented in a study of liver allograft versus peripheral blood T cells. Study details: A comparison was made between T cell receptor repertoires in transplanted livers and those in recipients' peripheral blood.

By frequency in the sample, this clonotype is medium-sized. What it recognizes is unknown. Germline V gene data show CDR1 as ENHRY and CDR2 as SYGVKD. CDR3 length: 13 amino acids. V shed 2 bases and J shed 5 bases, with 9 bases lying between them. TCRdb redid the calling of the reads with MiXCR, one entry per CDR3 protein. This table holds about 7,800 distinct CDR3 sequences, about a sixth found once. Study conclusions and caveats: Intragraft liver T cell receptor repertoires reportedly differed from peripheral blood repertoires.

The TCR sequence derives from a human patient who had a liver transplant. Among the T cells, some may be from the graft donor. The gene calls are TRBV10-3 and TRBJ1-1; D remains unclear. The CDR3 sequence is CAISEGRDTEAFF. The CDR3 DNA sequence: TGTGCCATCAGTGAGGGGAGGGATACTGAAGCTTTCTTT.